This T cell receptor (beta chain) appears in the sequencing data of a study of T cells after yellow fever vaccination. The study, taken as a whole, reports: Peak timing came faster in the weaker secondary response, day 5 versus 15. Clonotype sharing between CD4 and CD8 compartments was small. Most primary-vaccination clones recurred post-booster (around 97% CD4, around 90% CD8).

There are a few counts of this clonotype. The antigen is undetermined. With 1 base removed from V and 7 bases from J, the gap between germline ends came to 7 bases. Germline lookup yields CDR1 SGHVS and CDR2 FNYEAQ. The CDR3 spans 13 residues. A 5'RACE template-switching step, the method used to make TCR cDNA, added a universal primer site and UMIs. One entry per CDR3 protein results from TCRdb running MiXCR on the 5' RACE reads. Of a few hundred thousand distinct CDR3 sequences listed, 6.9% were seen once; the top ten hold around 0.9%. The V call is TRBV7-6, the J call TRBJ2-2; a possible D gene is TRBD1 (5 bases). This TCR was recovered from a man in his thirties or forties who received the YFV17D yellow fever vaccine. This specimen consisted of CD4+ T cells sorted from PBMCs, obtained 15 days after the yellow fever booster vaccination. As DNA, the CDR3 is TGTGCCAGCAGCTTAGTGCAGGGCGGGGAGCTGTTTTTT. Protein sequence: CASSLVQGGELFF.